Following are 24 T cell receptor beta chains from one sample sequenced in a study of blood T cell repertoires in COVID-19. Libraries were prepared by immunoSEQ multiplex PCR; TCRdb keeps only in-frame clonotypes and omits some of them. The repertoire holds 210,000 or so clones, with more than 70% as singletons. Material for sequencing was peripheral blood. The source is a woman older than 75 with active or convalescent COVID-19.

This clone was found once. The rearrangement joins TRBV5-1 to TRBJ2-5, with 11 bases fitting TRBD2. The CDR3 loop spans 16 amino acids. Germline assignment: CDR1 SGHRS and CDR2 YFSETQ. Trimming cost V 2 bases and J 2 bases; bases outside gene matches: 5. CDR3: CASSLIAGGPQETQYF. The CDR3, as DNA: TGCGCCAGCAGCTTAATAGCGGGGGGGCCGCAAGAGACCCAGTACTTC.

The chain combines TRBV5-1 with TRBJ1-1; a weak D match, TRBD1 (5 bases). CDR3 size: 15 residues. The V and J ends lost 0 bases and 0 bases respectively, with 9 bases between them. Germline V CDR1 and CDR2: SGHRS, YFSETQ. DNA for the CDR3: TGCGCCAGCAGCTTGGAGGCAGGGATGAACACTGAAGCTTTCTTT. It encodes CASSLEAGMNTEAFF.

The CDR3 nucleotides are TGTGCCAGCAGCTTAAGGAGAGAGCAGTACTTC. This encodes CASSLRREQYF. The V and J genes are TRBV7-7 and TRBJ2-7; D remains ambiguous. CDR1 and CDR2 from the germline V gene are SSHAT and FNYEAQ (reference sequence). The CDR3 runs 11 residues. V was cut by 2 bases and J by 7 bases, with 6 bases left in between. The variable domain in full, completed from reference TRBV7-7 and TRBJ2-7, reads GAGVSQSPRYKVTKRGQDVTLRCDPISSHATLYWYQQALGQGPEFLTYFNYEAQPDKSGLPSDRFSAERPEGSISTLTIQRTEQRDSAMYRCASSLRREQYFGPGTRLTVT.

This chain connects TRBV5-4 to TRBJ2-2; D is possibly TRBD1 (6 bases). V lost 4 bases to trimming and J lost 1 base, with 14 bases between them. The CDR3 totals 16 residues. Germline V lookup: CDR1 SGHNT, CDR2 YYREEE (reference sequence). The CDR3 coding sequence is TGTGCCAGCAGCGGTAGGGGGATTCGGAACACCGGGGAGCTGTTTTTT. Translation: CASSGRGIRNTGELFF. The variable domain in full, completed from reference TRBV5-4 and TRBJ2-2, reads ETGVTQSPTHLIKTRGQQVTLRCSSQSGHNTVSWYQQALGQGPQFIFQYYREEENGRGNFPPRFSGLQFPNYSSELNVNALELDDSALYLCASSGRGIRNTGELFFGEGSRLTVL.

The chain uses TRBV5-4 and TRBJ2-5; the match to TRBD2 covers 7 bases. This CDR3 comprises 14 residues. The ends lost 2 bases at V and 4 bases at J; junction bases unmatched: 5. Germline CDR1 reads SGHNT; CDR2 reads YYREEE (reference sequence). The CDR3 sequence is CASSFGGVGETQYF. In DNA form, the CDR3 reads TGTGCCAGCAGCTTTGGGGGGGTGGGAGAGACCCAGTACTTC.

Worth noting for this clone: At one boundary the junction diverges from the germline segment, which might be a read error. V usage is TRBV2 and J usage is TRBJ2-7; 11 positions match TRBD2. This CDR3 is built from 11 residues. Per germline, CDR1 SNHLY and CDR2 FYNNEI. CDR3 nucleotides: TGTGCCAGCAGTGTTACTAGCGGGGGACACTTC. Translation gives CASSVTSGGHF.

The chain couples TRBV11-2 to TRBJ1-2, with 11 nucleotides matching TRBD1. Unmatched junction bases numbered 9, after V lost 5 bases and J lost 4 bases. Germline CDR1 SGHAT, CDR2 FQNNGV. The CDR3 contains 16 residues. The CDR3, as DNA: TGTGCCAGCAGCCTTCAGGTTGGACAGGGGGCCTATGGCTACACCTTC. Translating gives CASSLQVGQGAYGYTF.

The chain joins TRBV19 to TRBJ1-1, with 11 bases matching TRBD1. J gave up 0 bases and V 6 bases, and 3 bases lay outside the gene matches. CDR1 LNHDA and CDR2 SQIVND come from the germline V gene (reference sequence). CDR3 length equals 15 residues. CDR3 bases: TGTGCCAGTAGCGCGGACAGGGGGCTGAACACTGAAGCTTTCTTT. As protein: CASSADRGLNTEAFF.

V and J are TRBV7-8 and TRBJ2-7, with 8 bases aligning to TRBD2. In germline, CDR1 is SGHVS, CDR2 FQNEAQ. This CDR3 is 14 amino acids long. The junction had 4 bases not matched to a gene; V was cut back by 6 bases and J by 0 bases. This CDR3 reads CASSRLAGSYEQYF. Here the CDR3 DNA reads TGTGCCAGCAGTCGTCTAGCGGGCTCCTACGAGCAGTACTTC.

The J gene is TRBJ2-3, the V gene TRBV11-3, with D possibly being TRBD1 (5 bases). The CDR3 consists of 15 residues. Germline CDR1 reads SGHNT; CDR2 reads YENEEA. V dropped 1 base and J dropped 2 bases, with 10 bases sitting between them. CDR3 loop: CASSLVPRDTDTQYF. CDR3 nucleotides: TGTGCCAGCAGCTTAGTCCCCAGGGACACAGATACGCAGTATTTT.

With respect to this clone: At the DNA level, this CDR3 is encoded by other sequences in the same sample as well. The chain recombines TRBV19 with TRBJ2-2; D perhaps matches TRBD1 (6 bases). This CDR3 region has 14 residues. With 6 bases removed from V and 0 bases from J, the gap between germline ends came to 8 bases. Per germline, CDR1 LNHDA and CDR2 SQIVND (reference sequence). The CDR3 bases are TGTGCCAGTAGACAGGGCGCGAACACCGGGGAGCTGTTTTTT. Its protein product is CASRQGANTGELFF.

V is TRBV18 and J is TRBJ2-1; weak D call: TRBD2 (7 bases). The CDR3 runs 14 residues. Trimming took 6 bases from V and 6 from J, leaving 15 bases between them. The germline gives CDR1 KGHSH, CDR2 LQKENI. The CDR3 is CASSGGGPGNEQFF. The CDR3 region has the DNA TGTGCCAGCTCTGGGGGGGGCCCGGGCAATGAGCAGTTCTTC.

J is TRBJ1-6 and V is TRBV2; tentatively, D is TRBD1 (6 bases). Germline loops: CDR1 SNHLY, CDR2 FYNNEI. V was trimmed by 6 bases and J by 0 bases, leaving 6 bases between them. The CDR3 is 14 residues long. CDR3: CASRDSSYNSPLHF. CDR3 coding DNA: TGTGCCAGCAGGGACAGCTCCTATAATTCACCCCTCCACTTT.

Comments on this clone: It is likely a read error: a sequence one base away is far more abundant. The chain employs TRBV5-6 and TRBJ2-3; possibly TRBD1 for D (6 bases). Trimming took off 1 base at V and 0 bases at J, with 6 bases between the two ends. This CDR3 is built from 14 residues. CDR1 and CDR2 (germline): SGHDT, YYEEEE. CDR3 sequence: CASSLQGSTDTQYF. The CDR3 DNA follows: TGTGCCAGCAGCTTGCAGGGGAGCACAGATACGCAGTATTTT.

This rearrangement joins TRBV4-1 to TRBJ2-2, with D unresolved. Germline values: CDR1 MGHRA, CDR2 YSYEKL. This CDR3 region has 15 residues. The V end was cut by 0 bases, the J end by 4 bases, with 9 bases between. CDR3 loop: CASSQDSRVTGELFF. The CDR3 DNA is TGCGCCAGCAGCCAAGATAGCCGGGTCACCGGGGAGCTGTTTTTT.

This rearrangement joins TRBV11-2 to TRBJ2-2; TRBD1 aligns across 8 bases. V lost 5 bases and J lost 2; bases outside the gene matches: 4. CDR3 length equals 15 residues. CDR1 SGHAT and CDR2 FQNNGV come from the germline V gene. CDR3 nucleotides: TGTGCCAGCAGCCAGACAGGGGTTAACACCGGGGAGCTGTTTTTT. This sequence encodes CASSQTGVNTGELFF.

The CDR3 region is CASSRTGARSYEQYF. Here the CDR3 DNA reads TGTGCCAGCAGCCGCACAGGGGCCCGCTCCTACGAGCAGTACTTC. This chain links TRBV14 with TRBJ2-7; TRBD1 aligns across 7 bases. Germline V gene sequence: CDR1 SGHDN, CDR2 FVKESK. V lost 4 bases to trimming and J lost 0 bases; unmatched junction nucleotides: 6. This CDR3 has 15 residues.

The chain joins TRBV19 to TRBJ2-3, with D possibly TRBD1 on 5 matching bases. The length of the CDR3 is 16 residues. The V end lost 6 bases, the J end lost 0 bases, and 16 bases lay between the germline ends. Germline-derived CDR1 and CDR2 are LNHDA and SQIVND (reference sequence). The DNA for the CDR3 is TGTGCCAGTAGACCCCGGACATTCGGGAGCACAGATACGCAGTATTTT. Translated: CASRPRTFGSTDTQYF.

The count of this clone is one. The chain uses TRBV20-1 and TRBJ2-2; TRBD2 agrees at 8 bases. CDR3 length: 15 amino acids. CDR1 and CDR2 from the germline V gene are DFQATT and SNEGSKA (reference sequence). V lost 3 bases to trimming and J lost 4 bases; unmatched junction nucleotides: 7. The CDR3 protein is CSASLTGGSTGELFF. CDR3 DNA sequence: TGCAGTGCTAGTCTGACGGGGGGGTCCACCGGGGAGCTGTTTTTT.

The V and J genes are TRBV18 and TRBJ2-6; the D is unclear. Trimming cost V 6 bases and J 2 bases, with 17 bases left between them. CDR3 size: 17 residues. Germline V gene lookup returns CDR1 KGHSH and CDR2 LQKENI. The CDR3 is CASSPSPPGAGANVLTF. CDR3 in DNA: TGTGCCAGCTCCCCATCGCCCCCGGGTGCTGGGGCCAACGTCCTGACTTTC.

The chain carries TRBV5-4 and TRBJ1-2; the D gene is possibly TRBD1 (6 bases). Per the germline V gene, CDR1 is SGHNT and CDR2 is YYREEE (reference sequence). The length of the CDR3 is 14 residues. Trimming removed 4 bases from V and 6 bases from J, with 16 bases in between. For the CDR3, the DNA is TGTGCCAGCAGCCGCCGGACAGCCGGGGATGGCTACACCTTC. It codes for CASSRRTAGDGYTF. Drawing the rest from reference TRBV5-4 and TRBJ1-2, the complete variable domain is ETGVTQSPTHLIKTRGQQVTLRCSSQSGHNTVSWYQQALGQGPQFIFQYYREEENGRGNFPPRFSGLQFPNYSSELNVNALELDDSALYLCASSRRTAGDGYTFGSGTRLTVV.

This chain uses TRBV2 with TRBJ2-4, with TRBD1 matching 8 bases. This CDR3 is built from 14 residues. V was clipped by 8 bases and J by 2 bases; unmatched bases: 5. Germline loops: CDR1 SNHLY, CDR2 FYNNEI. The CDR3 sequence: CASGTGLSKNIQYF. In DNA, the CDR3 is TGTGCCAGCGGGACAGGACTATCCAAAAACATTCAGTACTTC.

This chain uses TRBV18 with TRBJ1-3; 7 nucleotides line up with TRBD1. V lost 3 bases and J lost 0; bases outside the gene matches: 8. Germline loops: CDR1 KGHSH, CDR2 LQKENI. The CDR3 spans 17 residues. The CDR3 DNA follows: TGTGCCAGCTCACCCACCCCGGGACAGAGCTCTGGAAACACCATATATTTT. This translates into CASSPTPGQSSGNTIYF.

V and J are TRBV10-3 and TRBJ2-3; 8 positions match TRBD2. Germline loops: CDR1 ENHRY, CDR2 SYGVKD. V trimming: 0 bases; J trimming: 4 bases; junction bases outside the gene matches: 6. The CDR3 spans 16 residues. DNA of the CDR3: TGTGCCATCAGTGAGTCGTGGCTAGCGGGCGCAGATACGCAGTATTTT. Its translation: CAISESWLAGADTQYF.